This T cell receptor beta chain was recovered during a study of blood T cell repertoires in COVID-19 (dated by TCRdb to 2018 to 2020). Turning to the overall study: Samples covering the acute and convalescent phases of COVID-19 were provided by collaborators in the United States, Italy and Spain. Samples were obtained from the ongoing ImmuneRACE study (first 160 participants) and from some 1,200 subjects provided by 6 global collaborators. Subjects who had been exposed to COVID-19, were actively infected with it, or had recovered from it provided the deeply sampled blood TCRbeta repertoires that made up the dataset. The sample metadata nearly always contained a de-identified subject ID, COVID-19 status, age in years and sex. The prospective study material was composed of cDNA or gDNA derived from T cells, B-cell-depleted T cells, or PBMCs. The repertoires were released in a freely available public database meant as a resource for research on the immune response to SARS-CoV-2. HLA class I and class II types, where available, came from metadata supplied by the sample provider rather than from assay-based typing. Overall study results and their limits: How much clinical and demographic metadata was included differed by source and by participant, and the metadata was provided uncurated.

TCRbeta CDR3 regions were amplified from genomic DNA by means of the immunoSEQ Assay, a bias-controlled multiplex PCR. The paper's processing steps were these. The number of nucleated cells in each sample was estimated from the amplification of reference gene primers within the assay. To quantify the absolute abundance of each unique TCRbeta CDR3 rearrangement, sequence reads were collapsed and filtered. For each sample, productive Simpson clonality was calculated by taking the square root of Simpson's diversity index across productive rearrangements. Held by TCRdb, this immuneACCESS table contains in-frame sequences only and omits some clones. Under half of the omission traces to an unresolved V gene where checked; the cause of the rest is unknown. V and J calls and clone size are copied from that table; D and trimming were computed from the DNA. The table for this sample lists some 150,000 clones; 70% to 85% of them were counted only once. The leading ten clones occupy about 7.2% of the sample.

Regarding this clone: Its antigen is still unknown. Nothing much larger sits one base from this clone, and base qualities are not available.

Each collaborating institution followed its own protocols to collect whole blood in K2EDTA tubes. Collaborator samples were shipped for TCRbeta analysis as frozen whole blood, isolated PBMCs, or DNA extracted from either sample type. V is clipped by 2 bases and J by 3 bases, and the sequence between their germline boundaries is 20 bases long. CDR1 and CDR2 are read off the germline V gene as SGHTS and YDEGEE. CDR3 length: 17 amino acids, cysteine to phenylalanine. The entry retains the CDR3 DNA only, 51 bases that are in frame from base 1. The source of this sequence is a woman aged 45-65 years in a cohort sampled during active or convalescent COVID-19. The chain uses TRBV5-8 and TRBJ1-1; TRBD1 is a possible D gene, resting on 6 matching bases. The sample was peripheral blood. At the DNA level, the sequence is TGTGCCAGCAGCTTTGGGGTGGAGGGGAGGGGGTACACTGAAGCTTTCTTT. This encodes CASSFGVEGRGYTEAFF.